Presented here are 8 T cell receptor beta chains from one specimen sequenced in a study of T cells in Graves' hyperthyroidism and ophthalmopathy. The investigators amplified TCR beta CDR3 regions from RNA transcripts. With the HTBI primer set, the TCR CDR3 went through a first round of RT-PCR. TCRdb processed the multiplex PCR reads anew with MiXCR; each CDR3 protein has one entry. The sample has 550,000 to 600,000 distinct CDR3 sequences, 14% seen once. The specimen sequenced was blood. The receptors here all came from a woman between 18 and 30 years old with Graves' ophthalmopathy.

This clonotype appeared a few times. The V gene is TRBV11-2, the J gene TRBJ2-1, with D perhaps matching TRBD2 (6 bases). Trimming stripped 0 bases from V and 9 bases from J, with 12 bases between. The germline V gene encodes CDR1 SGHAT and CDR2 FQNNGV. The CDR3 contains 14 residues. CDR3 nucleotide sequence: TGTGCCAGCAGCTTAGATATAAGGGGAGGTGAGCAGTTCTTC. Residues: CASSLDIRGGEQFF.

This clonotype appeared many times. As DNA, the CDR3 is TGTGCCAGCAGCCCCCGGGTGGGGGGCAATCAGCCCCAGCATTTT. Its translation is CASSPRVGGNQPQHF. The chain employs TRBV7-2 and TRBJ1-5, with TRBD1 as a possible D gene (5 bases). This CDR3 has 15 amino acids. Germline CDR1 and CDR2: SGHTA and FQGNSA. V shed 5 bases and J shed 2 bases, with 13 bases lying between them.

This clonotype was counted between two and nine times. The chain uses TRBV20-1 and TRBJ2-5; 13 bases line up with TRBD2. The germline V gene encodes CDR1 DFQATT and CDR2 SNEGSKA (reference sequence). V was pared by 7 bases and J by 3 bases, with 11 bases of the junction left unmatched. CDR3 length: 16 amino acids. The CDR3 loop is CSGTSGTSGMEETQYF. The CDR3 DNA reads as TGCAGTGGCACGAGCGGGACTAGCGGGATGGAAGAGACCCAGTACTTC.

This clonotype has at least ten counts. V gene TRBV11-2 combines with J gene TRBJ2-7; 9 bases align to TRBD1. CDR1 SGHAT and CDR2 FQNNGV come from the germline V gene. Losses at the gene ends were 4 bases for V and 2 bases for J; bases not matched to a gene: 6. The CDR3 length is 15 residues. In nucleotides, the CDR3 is TGTGCCAGCAGCTCGGGTGGGACAGGGCCCTACGAGCAGTACTTC. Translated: CASSSGGTGPYEQYF.

CDR3 coding DNA: TGCAGTGCACGGACAGGGGTTGGCAATCAGCCCCAGCATTTT. It translates to CSARTGVGNQPQHF. The V call is TRBV20-1, the J call TRBJ1-5; 9 bases map to TRBD1. The CDR3 is made up of 14 amino acids. Looked up from germline, CDR1 is DFQATT and CDR2 is SNEGSKA (reference sequence). V lost 6 bases, J lost 2 bases, and 5 bases stayed unmatched.

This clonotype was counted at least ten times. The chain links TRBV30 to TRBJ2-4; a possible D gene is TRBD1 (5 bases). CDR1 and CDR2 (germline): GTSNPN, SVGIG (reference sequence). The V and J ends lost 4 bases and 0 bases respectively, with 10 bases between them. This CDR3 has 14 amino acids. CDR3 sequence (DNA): TGTGCCTGGATTGACAGAAGAGCCAAAAACATTCAGTACTTC. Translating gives CAWIDRRAKNIQYF.

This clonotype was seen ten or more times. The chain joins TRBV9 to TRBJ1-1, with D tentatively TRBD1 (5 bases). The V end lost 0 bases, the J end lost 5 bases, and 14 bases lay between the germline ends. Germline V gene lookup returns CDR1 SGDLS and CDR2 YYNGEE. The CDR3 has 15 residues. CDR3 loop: CASSVGYDGGTEAFF. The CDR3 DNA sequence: TGTGCCAGCAGCGTAGGTTATGACGGGGGAACTGAAGCTTTCTTT.

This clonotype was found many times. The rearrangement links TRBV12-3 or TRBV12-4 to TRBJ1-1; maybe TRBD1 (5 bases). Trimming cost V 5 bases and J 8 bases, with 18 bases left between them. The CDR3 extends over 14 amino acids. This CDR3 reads CASSAGTSQGEAFF. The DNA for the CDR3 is TGTGCCAGCAGTGCCGGGACTTCCCAAGGAGAAGCTTTCTTT.